The T cell receptor (beta chain) under discussion was sequenced for a study of technical replicates of blood from a few donors. Profiled with immunoSEQ multiplex PCR; TCRdb holds only in-frame clones, not every one. The table lists 65,000 to 90,000 clones, about 93% of them singletons, with approximately 0.39% in the top ten. This CDR3 is built from 14 residues. V lost 8 bases to trimming and J lost 1 base, with 12 bases between them. Germline lookup yields CDR1 SNHLY and CDR2 FYNNEI. This TCR was sampled from a human donor in good health. This sequence joins TRBV2 and TRBJ1-5, with D possibly TRBD1 on 5 matching bases. Sample: T cells isolated from PBMCs. CDR3 bases: TGTGCCAGCCACCTTGGGGGGAGCAATCAGCCCCAGCATTTT. Protein product: CASHLGGSNQPQHF.